The rows below give T cell receptor beta chains drawn from one sample of a study of cytotoxic CD8 clonotypes in ibrutinib-treated CLL. Only in-frame clones appear in the TCRdb table, and some are missing; sequencing was by immunoSEQ multiplex PCR. In the table there are about 310,000 clones, roughly 79% of which are singletons. Sample: PBMCs, taken before ibrutinib treatment. The receptor set was obtained from a human donor with chronic lymphocytic leukemia. Each CDR3 is given with its conserved first and last residue. Fields, in order: CDR3 protein, CDR3 DNA, J gene, D gene, clone size, V gene, CDR3 length. A D gene is named only where the DNA matches it firmly. Not every row has a clone size; where given, it reads once, few, many or a size class.

cdr3_aa: CASKGYQETQYF; cdr3_nt: TGTGCCAGCAAGGGGTACCAAGAGACCCAGTACTTC; j_call: TRBJ2-5; d_call: -; clone_size: -; v_call: TRBV5-8; cdr3_length: 12
cdr3_aa: CAWSVSGKSGYTF; cdr3_nt: TGTGCCTGGAGTGTATCTGGGAAGAGCGGCTACACCTTC; j_call: TRBJ1-2; d_call: -; clone_size: -; v_call: TRBV30; cdr3_length: 13
cdr3_aa: CASSPGTSGEQFF; cdr3_nt: TGTGCCAGCAGCCCCGGGACTAGCGGGGAGCAGTTCTTC; j_call: TRBJ2-1; d_call: TRBD2; clone_size: -; v_call: TRBV9; cdr3_length: 13
cdr3_aa: CATLAGTGVEQYF; cdr3_nt: TGTGCCACCCTGGCCGGGACAGGGGTCGAGCAGTACTTC; j_call: TRBJ2-7; d_call: TRBD1; clone_size: -; v_call: TRBV6-5; cdr3_length: 13
cdr3_aa: CASTVRGASEAFF; cdr3_nt: TGTGCCAGCACGGTACGGGGGGCCTCTGAAGCTTTCTTT; j_call: TRBJ1-1; d_call: -; clone_size: -; v_call: TRBV6-5; cdr3_length: 13
cdr3_aa: CASSEYKVTDTQYF; cdr3_nt: TGTGCCAGCAGTGAATATAAGGTTACAGATACGCAGTATTTT; j_call: TRBJ2-3; d_call: -; clone_size: -; v_call: TRBV25-1; cdr3_length: 14
cdr3_aa: CASSLAGGTNYGYTF; cdr3_nt: TGTGCCAGCAGCTTGGCGGGGGGAACTAACTATGGCTACACCTTC; j_call: TRBJ1-2; d_call: -; clone_size: -; v_call: TRBV7-2; cdr3_length: 15
cdr3_aa: CASSTSTQGEQYF; cdr3_nt: TGTGCCAGTAGTACTTCAACACAGGGAGAACAGTACTTC; j_call: TRBJ2-7; d_call: -; clone_size: -; v_call: TRBV19; cdr3_length: 13
cdr3_aa: CASSFPGNTIYF; cdr3_nt: TGTGCCAGCAGCTTTCCTGGAAACACCATATATTTT; j_call: TRBJ1-3; d_call: -; clone_size: -; v_call: TRBV7-2; cdr3_length: 12
cdr3_aa: CATRRRQENTGELFF; cdr3_nt: TGTGCCACCCGACGTCGACAGGAGAACACCGGGGAGCTGTTTTTT; j_call: TRBJ2-2; d_call: -; clone_size: -; v_call: TRBV19; cdr3_length: 15
cdr3_aa: CASSLMGAQETQYF; cdr3_nt: TGCGCCAGCAGCTTGATGGGGGCCCAAGAGACCCAGTACTTC; j_call: TRBJ2-5; d_call: -; clone_size: -; v_call: TRBV5-1; cdr3_length: 14
cdr3_aa: CASSSWTSGSYEQYF; cdr3_nt: TGTGCCAGCAGTTCCTGGACTAGCGGGAGCTACGAGCAGTACTTC; j_call: TRBJ2-7; d_call: TRBD2; clone_size: -; v_call: TRBV28; cdr3_length: 15
cdr3_aa: CASSQAGLASTDTQYF; cdr3_nt: TGTGCCAGCAGCCAAGCTGGCCTAGCTTCCACAGATACGCAGTATTTT; j_call: TRBJ2-3; d_call: -; clone_size: -; v_call: TRBV4-2; cdr3_length: 16
cdr3_aa: CASSRGLNEKLFF; cdr3_nt: TGTGCCAGCAGCCGTGGACTAAATGAAAAACTGTTTTTT; j_call: TRBJ1-4; d_call: -; clone_size: -; v_call: TRBV27; cdr3_length: 13
cdr3_aa: CAWSGPRLAGGLAYEQYF; cdr3_nt: TGTGCCTGGAGTGGGCCCCGACTAGCGGGAGGACTAGCCTACGAGCAGTACTTC; j_call: TRBJ2-7; d_call: TRBD2; clone_size: -; v_call: TRBV30; cdr3_length: 18
cdr3_aa: CASSRTGHTNEKLFF; cdr3_nt: TGCGCCAGCAGCCGTACAGGGCACACTAATGAAAAACTGTTTTTT; j_call: TRBJ1-4; d_call: -; clone_size: few; v_call: TRBV5-1; cdr3_length: 15
cdr3_aa: CASRTGVRNTEAFF; cdr3_nt: TGTGCCAGTAGGACAGGGGTTAGGAACACTGAAGCTTTCTTT; j_call: TRBJ1-1; d_call: TRBD1; clone_size: -; v_call: TRBV19; cdr3_length: 14
cdr3_aa: CASRRPPTGPPLSYEQYF; cdr3_nt: TGTGCAAGTCGCCGACCGCCGACAGGGCCCCCCCTCTCCTACGAGCAGTACTTC; j_call: TRBJ2-7; d_call: -; clone_size: -; v_call: TRBV12-2; cdr3_length: 18
cdr3_aa: CASSVGLAGEYEQYF; cdr3_nt: TGTGCCAGCAGCGTAGGACTAGCGGGAGAATACGAGCAGTACTTC; j_call: TRBJ2-7; d_call: TRBD2; clone_size: -; v_call: TRBV9; cdr3_length: 15
cdr3_aa: CSVLLPPNTGELFF; cdr3_nt: TGCAGCGTTCTCTTACCTCCGAACACCGGGGAGCTGTTTTTT; j_call: TRBJ2-2; d_call: -; clone_size: -; v_call: TRBV29-1; cdr3_length: 14
cdr3_aa: CAISEPPGQNNQPQHF; cdr3_nt: TGTGCCATCAGTGAGCCTCCGGGACAGAACAATCAGCCCCAGCATTTT; j_call: TRBJ1-5; d_call: TRBD1; clone_size: -; v_call: TRBV10-3; cdr3_length: 16
cdr3_aa: CASSDDSKTTTNEKLFF; cdr3_nt: TGTGCCAGCAGCGACGACAGCAAAACGACAACTAATGAAAAACTGTTTTTT; j_call: TRBJ1-4; d_call: -; clone_size: -; v_call: TRBV9; cdr3_length: 17
cdr3_aa: CASSYSQYGYGYTF; cdr3_nt: TGTGCCAGCAGTTACTCCCAATACGGCTATGGCTACACCTTC; j_call: TRBJ1-2; d_call: -; clone_size: -; v_call: TRBV6-5; cdr3_length: 14
cdr3_aa: CASSLDGRRYEQYF; cdr3_nt: TGTGCCAGCAGCTTAGATGGTCGACGCTACGAGCAGTACTTC; j_call: TRBJ2-7; d_call: -; clone_size: -; v_call: TRBV11-2; cdr3_length: 14